A selection of T cell receptor beta chains follows, all from one sample in a study of T cell changes during pregnancy in multiple sclerosis. Clones were read by immunoSEQ multiplex PCR, and TCRdb kept only the in-frame ones, dropping some. This table has fewer than 60,000 clones, over 80% appearing once. The source was CD4+ T cells from peripheral blood mononuclear cells, collected after pregnancy. The receptors shown here come from a female donor with multiple sclerosis, enrolled in a pregnancy study. Each CDR3 is given with its conserved first and last residue. D genes are given only for firm matches. Clone size is shown for a subset of rows, as once, few, many or a class of expanded clone.

V	D	size	J	DNA	CDR3
TRBV6-5	.	.	TRBJ1-2	TGTGCCAGCAGTTACTCCCAAACGGGGGTCGTCTTTTACACCTTC	CASSYSQTGVVFYTF
TRBV2	TRBD1	few	TRBJ1-1	TGTGCCACCCTCGACAGGGACGACACTGAAGCTTTCTTT	CATLDRDDTEAFF
TRBV11-1	.	.	TRBJ2-1	TGTGCCAGCAGCTCGGACTTACTTTACAATGAGCAGTTCTTC	CASSSDLLYNEQFF
TRBV7-2	.	.	TRBJ1-2	TGTGCCAGCAGCTCACGGCGGGTCGGAAACTATGGCTACACCTTC	CASSSRRVGNYGYTF
TRBV6-5	TRBD1	.	TRBJ1-1	TGTGCCAGCAGTTACAACAGGGGGCCGAACACTGAAGCTTTCTTT	CASSYNRGPNTEAFF
TRBV19	.	.	TRBJ2-3	TGTGCCAGTAGTCCCCTTGGGACATCCACAGATACGCAGTATTTT	CASSPLGTSTDTQYF
TRBV10-3	.	.	TRBJ2-7	TGTGCCATCAGTGCCTACGCTACCTTATCCTACGAGCAGTACTTC	CAISAYATLSYEQYF
TRBV7-6	.	.	TRBJ2-3	TGTGCCAGCAGCGTTGATACCACTAGCACAGATACGCAGTATTTT	CASSVDTTSTDTQYF
TRBV4-1	.	.	TRBJ2-1	TGCGCCAGCAGCCAGCGGGGGCCATTACAGAATGAGCAGTTCTTC	CASSQRGPLQNEQFF
TRBV10-3	TRBD1	.	TRBJ1-1	TGTGCCATCAGGGGACAGGGAGATACCACTGAAGCTTTCTTT	CAIRGQGDTTEAFF
TRBV7-6	.	.	TRBJ2-5	TGTGCCAGCAGCTTAGGACAGCAAGAGACCCAGTACTTC	CASSLGQQETQYF
TRBV18	TRBD2	.	TRBJ2-3	TGTGCCAGCTCACCGGGGCTAGCGGGGGCCCGCACAGATACGCAGTATTTT	CASSPGLAGARTDTQYF
TRBV18	TRBD1	.	TRBJ2-7	TGTGCCAGCTCACCGGGACAGGGGGCCTACGAGCAGTACTTC	CASSPGQGAYEQYF
TRBV29-1	TRBD1	few	TRBJ1-5	TGCAGCGTCCAACCCGCACAGGGGGCAGGACAGCCCCAGCATTTT	CSVQPAQGAGQPQHF
TRBV5-1	TRBD2	.	TRBJ2-1	TGCGCCAGCAGTAGCGGGGGGGCCTACAATGAGCAGTTCTTC	CASSSGGAYNEQFF
TRBV9	.	.	TRBJ2-3	TGTGCCAGCAGCGGCAGGGTGTATACGCAGTATTTT	CASSGRVYTQYF
TRBV2	TRBD1	.	TRBJ1-2	TGTGCCCGCCGTGAGGGGGCTCACGGCTACACCTTC	CARREGAHGYTF